These 13 T cell receptor beta chains were sequenced from one sample in a study of identical twins. TCRdb reanalysed the 5' RACE reads using MiXCR and keeps one entry per CDR3 protein. Altogether about 460,000 distinct CDR3 sequences are present, 12% to 15% being singletons, with the ten largest covering about 0.52%. These same data were also listed under a study on yellow fever vaccine responses in identical twins.

Specimen: CD4+ T cells sorted from blood. All receptors derive from a woman aged 18 to 35 in good health.

V and J are TRBV7-2 and TRBJ2-7; 7 nucleotides line up with TRBD1. V shed 5 bases and J 0 bases; nucleotides not matched to a gene: 7. CDR3 length equals 15 residues. Looked up from germline, CDR1 is SGHTA and CDR2 is FQGNSA. CDR3 in amino acids: CASSVMGTASYEQYF. Written as DNA, the CDR3 is TGTGCCAGCAGCGTTATGGGGACAGCCTCCTACGAGCAGTACTTC. The entire variable domain, with the rest obtained from reference TRBV7-2 and TRBJ2-7, is as follows: GAGVSQSPSNKVTEKGKDVELRCDPISGHTALYWYRQSLGQGLEFLIYFQGNSAPDKSGLPSDRFSAERTGGSVSTLTIQRTQQEDSAVYLCASSVMGTASYEQYFGPGTRLTVT.

The V gene is TRBV20-1, the J gene TRBJ2-1; maybe TRBD1 (7 bases). This CDR3 comprises 17 residues. Deletions cut 0 bases from V and 0 bases from J, with 15 bases between. Germline assignment: CDR1 DFQATT and CDR2 SNEGSKA (reference sequence). The chain's CDR3 is CSARDPRGESSYNEQFF. The CDR3 region has the DNA TGCAGTGCTAGAGACCCCAGGGGGGAAAGCTCCTACAATGAGCAGTTCTTC.

This clonotype has just a few counts. This rearrangement joins TRBV5-1 to TRBJ1-1; 10 positions agree with TRBD1. Germline-derived CDR1 and CDR2 are SGHRS and YFSETQ. CDR3 length: 15 residues. The V gene end was trimmed by 3 bases and the J gene end by 7 bases; junction bases not matched to a gene: 9. DNA of the CDR3: TGCGCCAGCAGCTCCGGCGGGACAGGGGAGAATGAAGCTTTCTTT. Translation gives CASSSGGTGENEAFF.

The J gene is TRBJ1-1, the V gene TRBV5-1; 11 bases agree with TRBD1. The CDR3 consists of 14 residues. Unmatched junction bases numbered 3, after V lost 4 bases and J lost 4 bases. The V gene's germline CDR1 is SGHRS and CDR2 YFSETQ. For the CDR3, the DNA is TGCGCCAGCAGCGAGGGACAGGGGGTCACTGAAGCTTTCTTT. Protein: CASSEGQGVTEAFF. The whole variable domain, filled in from reference TRBV5-1 and TRBJ1-1, reads KAGVTQTPRYLIKTRGQQVTLSCSPISGHRSVSWYQQTPGQGLQFLFEYFSETQRNKGNFPGRFSGRQFSNSRSEMNVSTLELGDSALYLCASSEGQGVTEAFFGQGTRLTVV.

This clonotype was picked up one time. This chain uses TRBV29-1 with TRBJ2-3; a possible D gene is TRBD2 (5 bases). The CDR3 has 13 amino acids. Per the germline V gene, CDR1 is SQVTM and CDR2 is ANQGSEA. The germline V and J ends were trimmed by 2 bases and 6 bases, with 12 bases remaining between them. The DNA of the CDR3 is TGCAGCGTTGAATCCGGGTGGGAGGATACGCAGTATTTT. Its translation: CSVESGWEDTQYF.

The genes are TRBV6-2 or TRBV6-3 and TRBJ1-1; D is unresolved. Trimming took 7 bases from V and 1 from J, leaving 16 bases between them. Germline V lookup: CDR1 MNHEY, CDR2 SVGEGT. The CDR3 is 15 amino acids. CDR3 amino acids: CASTPTLGGNTEAFF. DNA for the CDR3: TGTGCCAGCACCCCCACGCTGGGCGGGAACACTGAAGCTTTCTTT.

This clonotype was observed a handful of times. The V and J genes are TRBV7-3 and TRBJ2-7, with D uncertain. CDR1 is SGHTA and CDR2 is FQGTGA in the germline V gene. V was cut by 5 bases and J by 1 base, with 15 bases left in between. The CDR3 has 15 amino acids. CDR3 DNA: TGTGCCAGCAGCCCTTCAGCAGGTTCATCCTACGAGCAGTACTTC. Translation: CASSPSAGSSYEQYF.

The rearrangement links TRBV7-9 to TRBJ2-2; D gene uncertain. V shed 6 bases and J shed 6 bases, with 20 bases lying between them. The CDR3 sequence is 16 residues long. CDR1 and CDR2 from the germline V gene are SEHNR and FQNEAQ (reference sequence). The DNA for the CDR3 is TGTGCCAGCAGTCCATATCTCAACGAGGTGTCCGGGGAGCTGTTTTTT. It is translated as CASSPYLNEVSGELFF.

The V call is TRBV4-3, the J call TRBJ2-2; D remains unclear. V dropped 4 bases and J dropped 0 bases, with 12 bases sitting between them. From germline, CDR1 is LGHNA and CDR2 YSLEER. The CDR3 contains 16 residues. CDR3 amino acids: CASSLRYESNTGELFF. The CDR3 DNA is TGCGCCAGCAGCCTACGGTACGAATCGAACACCGGGGAGCTGTTTTTT.

This clonotype has at least ten counts. The chain has TRBV12-3 or TRBV12-4 and TRBJ2-5; D ambiguous. The CDR3 sequence is 14 residues long. V was cut by 5 bases and J by 2 bases, with 12 bases left in between. In DNA form, the CDR3 reads TGTGCCAGCAGTGAGTCTGAGAGGCAAGAGACCCAGTACTTC. This sequence encodes CASSESERQETQYF.

The V gene is TRBV12-3 or TRBV12-4, the J gene TRBJ2-7, with D perhaps matching TRBD1 (5 bases). V was trimmed by 7 bases and J by 2 bases, leaving 15 bases between them. The CDR3 is 14 amino acids. The CDR3 DNA is TGTGCCAGCACAGTTGGGGCAGGGACCTACGAGCAGTACTTC. Protein product: CASTVGAGTYEQYF.

Here the CDR3 reads CASSFQGAGPETQYF. CDR3 DNA sequence: TGTGCCAGCAGCTTCCAGGGCGCCGGGCCAGAGACCCAGTACTTC. The chain links TRBV7-9 to TRBJ2-5; tentative D call: TRBD1 (5 bases). This CDR3 contains 15 residues. In germline, CDR1 is SEHNR, CDR2 FQNEAQ (reference sequence). V was pared by 3 bases and J by 4 bases, with 15 bases between.

The genes are TRBV5-1 and TRBJ2-5; TRBD1 or TRBD2 may be the D gene (6 bases each). CDR3 length: 14 residues. Germline CDR1 is SGHRS and CDR2 is YFSETQ. V lost 4 bases to trimming and J lost 1 base, with 11 bases between them. CDR3 nucleotide sequence: TGCGCCAGCAGCGCGGGGACACTCCAAGAGACCCAGTACTTC. This codes for CASSAGTLQETQYF.